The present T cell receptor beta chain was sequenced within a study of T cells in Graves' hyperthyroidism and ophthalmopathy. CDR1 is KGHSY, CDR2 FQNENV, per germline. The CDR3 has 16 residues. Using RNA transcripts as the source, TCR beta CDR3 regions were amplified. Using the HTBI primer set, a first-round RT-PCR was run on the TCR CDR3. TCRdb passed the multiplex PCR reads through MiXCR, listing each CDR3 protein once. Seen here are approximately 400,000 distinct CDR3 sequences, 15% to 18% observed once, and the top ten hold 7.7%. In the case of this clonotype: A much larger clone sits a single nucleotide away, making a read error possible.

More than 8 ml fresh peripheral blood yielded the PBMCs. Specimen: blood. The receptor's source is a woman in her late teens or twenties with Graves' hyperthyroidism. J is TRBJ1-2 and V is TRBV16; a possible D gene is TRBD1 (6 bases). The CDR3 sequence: CAISQSGVLGQYGYTF. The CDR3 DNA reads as TGTGCCATCAGCCAATCAGGGGTGTTGGGGCAGTATGGCTACACCTTC.